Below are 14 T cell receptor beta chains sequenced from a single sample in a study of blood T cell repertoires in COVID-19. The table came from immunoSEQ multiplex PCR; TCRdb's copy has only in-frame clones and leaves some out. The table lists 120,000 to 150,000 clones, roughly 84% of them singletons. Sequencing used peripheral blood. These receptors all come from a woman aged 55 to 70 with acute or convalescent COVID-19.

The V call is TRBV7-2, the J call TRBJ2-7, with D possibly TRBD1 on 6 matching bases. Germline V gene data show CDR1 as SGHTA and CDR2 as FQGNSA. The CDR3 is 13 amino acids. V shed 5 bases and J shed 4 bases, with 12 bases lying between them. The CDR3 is CASSRGGRYEQYF. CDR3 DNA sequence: TGTGCCAGCAGCCGAGGGGGTAGGTACGAGCAGTACTTC.

The CDR3 DNA is TGTGCCAGCAGCAAAACGACAGGGAATCAGCTTGGGGCCAACGTCCTGACTTTC. This translates into CASSKTTGNQLGANVLTF. The chain combines TRBV7-2 with TRBJ2-6, with TRBD1 matching over 7 bases. Unmatched junction bases numbered 13, after V lost 5 bases and J lost 3 bases. The CDR3 extends over 18 amino acids. Germline CDR1 is SGHTA and CDR2 is FQGNSA.

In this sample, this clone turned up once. The CDR3 DNA follows: TGTGCCAGCAGCTTAGCCCCGGACGGGGGGGGCAGGGTTCAGTACTTC. This gives the protein CASSLAPDGGGRVQYF. V is TRBV7-2 and J is TRBJ2-4, with 8 bases lining up with TRBD2. The V gene end was trimmed by 0 bases and the J gene end by 11 bases; junction bases not matched to a gene: 12. Germline-derived CDR1 and CDR2 are SGHTA and FQGNSA. The CDR3 consists of 16 residues.

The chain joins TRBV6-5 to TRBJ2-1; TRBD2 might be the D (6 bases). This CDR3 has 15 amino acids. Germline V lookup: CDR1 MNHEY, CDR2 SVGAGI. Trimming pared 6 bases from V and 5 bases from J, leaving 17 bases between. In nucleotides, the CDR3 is TGTGCCAGCAGCCTCGCGGGACGGATGAACAATGAGCAGTTCTTC. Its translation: CASSLAGRMNNEQFF.

The CDR3 DNA reads as TGTGCCAGCAGCCAACAGGGAAGCGGCTACACCTTC. This gives the protein CASSQQGSGYTF. The V gene is TRBV11-2, the J gene TRBJ1-2; a possible D gene is TRBD1 (6 bases). The CDR3 length is 12 residues. Per germline, CDR1 SGHAT and CDR2 FQNNGV. Trimming cost V 5 bases and J 8 bases, with 12 bases left between them.

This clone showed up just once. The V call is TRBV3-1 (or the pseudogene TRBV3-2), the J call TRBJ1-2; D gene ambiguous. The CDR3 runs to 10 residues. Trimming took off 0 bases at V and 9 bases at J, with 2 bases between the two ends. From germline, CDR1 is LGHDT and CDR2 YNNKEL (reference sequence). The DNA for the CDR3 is TGTGCCAGCAGCCAAGATAGCTACACCTTC. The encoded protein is CASSQDSYTF.

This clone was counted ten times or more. The CDR3 DNA is TGTGCCAGTAGCCTGAGGGGGCTAGCGGGCTCCAATGAGCAGTTCTTC. This codes for CASSLRGLAGSNEQFF. The J gene is TRBJ2-1, the V gene TRBV19; possibly TRBD2 for D (8 bases). This CDR3 contains 16 residues. The V end was cut by 6 bases, the J end by 6 bases, with 21 bases between. CDR1 LNHDA and CDR2 SQIVND come from the germline V gene (reference sequence).

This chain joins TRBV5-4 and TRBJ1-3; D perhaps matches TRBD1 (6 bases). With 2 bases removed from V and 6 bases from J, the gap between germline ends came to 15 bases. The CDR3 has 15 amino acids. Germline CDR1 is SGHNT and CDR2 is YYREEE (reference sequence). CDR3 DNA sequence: TGTGCCAGCAGCTTCGAAGGAGCAGGGGTAAACACCATATATTTT. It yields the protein CASSFEGAGVNTIYF.

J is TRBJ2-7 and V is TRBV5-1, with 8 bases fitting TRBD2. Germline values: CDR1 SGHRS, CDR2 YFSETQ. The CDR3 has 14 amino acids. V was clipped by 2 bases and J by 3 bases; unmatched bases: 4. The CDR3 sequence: CASSLSGGDYEQYF. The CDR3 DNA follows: TGCGCCAGCAGCTTAAGCGGGGGAGACTACGAGCAGTACTTC.

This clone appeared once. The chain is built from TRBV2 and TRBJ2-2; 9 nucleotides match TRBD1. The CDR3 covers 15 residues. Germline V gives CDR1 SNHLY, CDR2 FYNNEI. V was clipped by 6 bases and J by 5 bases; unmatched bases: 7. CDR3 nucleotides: TGTGCCAGCAGATCCGACAGGGGGATAACCGGGGAGCTGTTTTTT. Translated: CASRSDRGITGELFF.

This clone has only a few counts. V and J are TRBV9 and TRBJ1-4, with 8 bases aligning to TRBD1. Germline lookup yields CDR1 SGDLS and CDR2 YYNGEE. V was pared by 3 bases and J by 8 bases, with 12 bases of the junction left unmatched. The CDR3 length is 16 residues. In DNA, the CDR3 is TGTGCCAGCAGCGCTCAACCGGACAGGGCTCGGGAAAAACTGTTTTTT. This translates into CASSAQPDRAREKLFF.

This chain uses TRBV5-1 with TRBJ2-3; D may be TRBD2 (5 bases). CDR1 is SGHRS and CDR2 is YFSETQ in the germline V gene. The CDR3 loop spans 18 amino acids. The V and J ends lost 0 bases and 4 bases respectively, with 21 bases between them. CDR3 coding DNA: TGCGCCAGCAGCTTGGAGCTTACGAGGGCTTATTCGGCAGATACGCAGTATTTT. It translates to CASSLELTRAYSADTQYF.

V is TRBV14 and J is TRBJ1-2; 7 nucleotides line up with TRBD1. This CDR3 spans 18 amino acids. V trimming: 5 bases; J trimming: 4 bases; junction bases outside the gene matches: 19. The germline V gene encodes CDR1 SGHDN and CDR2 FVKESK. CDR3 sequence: CASSDLFRDSALLYGYTF. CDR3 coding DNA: TGTGCCAGCAGCGATCTATTCCGGGACAGTGCCCTTCTCTATGGCTACACCTTC.

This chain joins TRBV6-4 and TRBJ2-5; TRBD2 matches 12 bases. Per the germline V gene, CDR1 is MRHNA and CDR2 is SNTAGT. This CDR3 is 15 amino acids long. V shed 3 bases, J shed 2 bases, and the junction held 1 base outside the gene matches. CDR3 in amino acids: CASSETSGGQETQYF. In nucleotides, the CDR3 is TGTGCCAGCAGTGAAACTAGCGGGGGGCAAGAGACCCAGTACTTC.